The 17 T cell receptor beta chains presented below share a single source sample, sequenced in a study of blood T cell repertoires in COVID-19. The table came from immunoSEQ multiplex PCR; TCRdb's copy has only in-frame clones and leaves some out. The sample shows over 70,000 clones, around 76% of them seen only once. Sequencing used peripheral blood. The receptors were gathered from a man aged 70 or older with active or convalescent COVID-19.

V gene TRBV28 combines with J gene TRBJ1-4; TRBD1 is a possible D gene (5 bases). The CDR3 is 15 amino acids. In germline, CDR1 is MDHEN, CDR2 SYDVKM. Trimming removed 5 bases from V and 7 bases from J, with 17 bases in between. This CDR3 is CASSTRQPLGEKLFF. The CDR3 nucleotides are TGTGCCAGCAGTACTCGACAGCCTTTAGGTGAAAAACTGTTTTTT. The full variable domain, completed using reference TRBV28 and TRBJ1-4, is DVKVTQSSRYLVKRTGEKVFLECVQDMDHENMFWYRQDPGLGLRLIYFSYDVKMKEKGDIPEGYSVSREKKERFSLILESASTNQTSMYLCASSTRQPLGEKLFFGSGTQLSVL.

This chain links TRBV7-2 with TRBJ2-3, with TRBD1 as a possible D gene (6 bases). V lost 7 bases and J 4 bases, leaving 15 bases between the germline ends. The V gene's germline CDR1 is SGHTA and CDR2 FQGNSA. The CDR3 consists of 14 residues. CDR3 sequence reads: CASTPGRGSDTQYF. The CDR3 DNA is TGTGCCAGCACCCCGGGTAGGGGGTCAGATACGCAGTATTTT.

The V and J genes are TRBV12-3 or TRBV12-4 and TRBJ2-7, with D possibly TRBD1 on 6 matching bases. V lost 4 bases, J lost 6 bases, and 10 bases lay in between. CDR3 length equals 12 residues. CDR3 protein: CASSYGTSEQYF. The CDR3 region has the DNA TGTGCCAGCAGTTATGGGACAAGCGAGCAGTACTTC.

Only one count was recorded for this clone. V usage is TRBV3-1 (or the pseudogene TRBV3-2) and J usage is TRBJ1-4, with D perhaps TRBD1 (6 bases). CDR1 is LGHDT and CDR2 is YNNKEL in the germline V gene (reference sequence). Trimming left V 2 bases short and J 8 bases short, with 12 bases between. This CDR3 comprises 14 residues. The CDR3 bases are TGTGCCAGCAGCCAACCAGGGGTAGAGGAAAAACTGTTTTTT. Translation: CASSQPGVEEKLFF.

The rearrangement links TRBV7-3 to TRBJ2-1; 11 bases agree with TRBD2. Looked up from germline, CDR1 is SGHTA and CDR2 is FQGTGA. The CDR3 is 15 residues long. V lost 0 bases to trimming and J lost 10 bases; unmatched junction nucleotides: 5. The CDR3 reads CASSLTSGGVYEQFF. The CDR3 DNA sequence: TGTGCCAGCAGCTTAACTAGCGGGGGGGTGTACGAGCAGTTCTTC.

The V and J genes are TRBV2 and TRBJ2-7; no firm D call. CDR1 and CDR2 from the germline V gene are SNHLY and FYNNEI. The CDR3 loop spans 14 amino acids. With 9 bases removed from V and 0 bases from J, the gap between germline ends came to 15 bases. CDR3 region: CASAVEPSSYEQYF. CDR3 DNA sequence: TGTGCCAGTGCAGTGGAACCTAGCTCCTACGAGCAGTACTTC.

V and J are TRBV6-1 and TRBJ2-7; possible D gene TRBD1, 6 bases. Germline CDR1 is MNHNS and CDR2 is SASEGT. The V and J ends lost 2 bases and 4 bases respectively, with 15 bases between them. This CDR3 contains 15 residues. CDR3 nucleotide sequence: TGTGCCAGCAGTGAATTGTTGGGGACATTATACGAGCAGTACTTC. Protein product: CASSELLGTLYEQYF.

The chain recombines TRBV11-2 with TRBJ2-1; 7 nucleotides align to TRBD1. The CDR3 sequence is 15 residues long. Germline V CDR1 and CDR2: SGHAT, FQNNGV. The V and J ends lost 5 bases and 4 bases, in that order; junction bases with no gene match: 8. Written as DNA, the CDR3 is TGTGCCAGCAGCATGACAGGGTCCCAATACAATGAGCAGTTCTTC. Translated, it gives CASSMTGSQYNEQFF.

This chain joins TRBV7-9 and TRBJ2-3, with D uncertain. This CDR3 comprises 12 residues. V was trimmed by 3 bases and J by 6 bases, leaving 7 bases between them. Germline V gene data show CDR1 as SEHNR and CDR2 as FQNEAQ (reference sequence). The CDR3 DNA sequence: TGTGCCAGCAGCTTCGACATGGATACGCAGTATTTT. Its translation is CASSFDMDTQYF.

The chain uses TRBV2 and TRBJ2-3, with D tentatively TRBD2 (5 bases). This CDR3 is 14 amino acids long. V dropped 5 bases and J dropped 4 bases, with 13 bases sitting between them. Per germline, CDR1 SNHLY and CDR2 FYNNEI. DNA for the CDR3: TGTGCCAGCAGTACGGGGAGCGTACCAGATACGCAGTATTTT. Translation: CASSTGSVPDTQYF. The variable domain in full, completed from reference TRBV2 and TRBJ2-3, reads EPEVTQTPSHQVTQMGQEVILRCVPISNHLYFYWYRQILGQKVEFLVSFYNNEISEKSEIFDDQFSVERPDGSNFTLKIRSTKLEDSAMYFCASSTGSVPDTQYFGPGTRLTVL.

The rearrangement uses TRBV5-1 and TRBJ2-2; no clear D gene. V gave up 4 bases and J gave up 9 bases, with 13 bases separating them. Germline V gene data show CDR1 as SGHRS and CDR2 as YFSETQ. CDR3 size: 13 residues. The CDR3 sequence: CASSETLGRELFF. CDR3 nucleotide sequence: TGCGCCAGCAGCGAAACGTTGGGCCGGGAGCTGTTTTTT.

The chain combines TRBV5-1 with TRBJ2-7, with 7 bases matching TRBD2. Germline trimming cut 4 bases from V and 6 bases from J; bases unmatched to any gene: 4. This CDR3 contains 12 residues. Per germline, CDR1 SGHRS and CDR2 YFSETQ. CDR3 residues: CASSRERGEQYF. The CDR3, as DNA: TGCGCCAGCAGCAGGGAGCGGGGCGAGCAGTACTTC.

This clone was found once. The CDR3 protein is CASNYPGELFF. The CDR3, as DNA: TGTGCCAGCAACTACCCCGGGGAGCTGTTTTTT. This chain connects TRBV6-5 to TRBJ2-2; D not resolved. The CDR3 extends over 11 amino acids. CDR1 is MNHEY and CDR2 is SVGAGI in the germline V gene. With 7 bases removed from V and 6 bases from J, the gap between germline ends came to 6 bases.

This clone was seen a single time. The gene calls are TRBV28 and TRBJ1-1; D unresolved. The CDR3 has 14 amino acids. V dropped 6 bases and J dropped 8 bases, with 19 bases sitting between them. In germline, CDR1 is MDHEN, CDR2 SYDVKM. CDR3 bases: TGTGCCAGCAGAGGGAGGAGCTTTACATCGGAAGCTTTCTTT. It yields the protein CASRGRSFTSEAFF.

This chain joins TRBV5-1 and TRBJ2-6; 9 nucleotides align to TRBD1. Germline values: CDR1 SGHRS, CDR2 YFSETQ. J lost 3 bases, V lost 5 bases, and 9 bases had no gene match. This CDR3 region has 17 residues. The CDR3 DNA sequence: TGCGCCAGCAGAACAGGGGGCGGGTCTAGTGGGGCCAACGTCCTGACTTTC. Protein sequence: CASRTGGGSSGANVLTF.

The chain carries TRBV19 and TRBJ2-1; 11 bases align to TRBD2. The germline gives CDR1 LNHDA, CDR2 SQIVND (reference sequence). V lost 6 bases, J lost 3 bases, and 1 base stayed unmatched. The CDR3 has 14 amino acids. DNA for the CDR3: TGTGCCAGTAGGCTAGCGGGGGGCTACAATGAGCAGTTCTTC. As protein: CASRLAGGYNEQFF.

The rearrangement joins TRBV11-2 to TRBJ2-2, with 10 bases lining up with TRBD2. V shed 1 base and J 0 bases; nucleotides not matched to a gene: 5. Germline CDR1 reads SGHAT; CDR2 reads FQNNGV. The length of the CDR3 is 18 residues. This CDR3 is CASSLVASGGTNTGELFF. As DNA, the CDR3 is TGTGCCAGCAGCTTAGTGGCTAGCGGGGGCACGAACACCGGGGAGCTGTTTTTT.